This TCR beta chain is drawn from a study of control samples from healthy donors and cancer patients. The germline V gene encodes CDR1 SGHVS and CDR2 FQNEAQ. This CDR3 contains 15 residues. The germline V and J ends were trimmed by 5 bases and 4 bases, with 17 bases remaining between them. Generated by immunoSEQ multiplex PCR, the TCRdb table keeps only in-frame clones and is missing some. The sample contains 93,000 or so clones, around 88% of which appear only once. What was sequenced was PBMCs. The rearrangement links TRBV7-8 to TRBJ1-1; TRBD1 might be the D (5 bases). The sequence derives from a man aged 60 to 69 with lung cancer. The DNA for the CDR3 is TGTGCCAGCAGCCCTCCTGGGGGGGGGACCACTGAAGCTTTCTTT. Protein: CASSPPGGGTTEAFF.